Shown below are 20 T cell receptor beta chains from a single sample sequenced in a study of shared clonotypes between healthy human individuals. Sequencing used immunoSEQ multiplex PCR; TCRdb keeps in-frame clones, though not all of them. This repertoire shows millions of clones, around 95% found once; its top ten account for 0.1% to 0.15%. The sample taken for sequencing was naive CD4+ T cells sorted from blood. Subset defined: CD45RA+ positively selected. The receptor set was obtained from a man aged 18 to 29 in good health.

The rearrangement joins TRBV28 to TRBJ1-2, with 8 nucleotides matching TRBD1. The junction had 10 bases not matched to a gene; V was cut back by 6 bases and J by 4 bases. Germline CDR1 and CDR2: MDHEN and SYDVKM. The CDR3 loop spans 15 amino acids. The CDR3 protein is CASRGEGQASYGYTF. CDR3 nucleotides: TGTGCCAGCAGGGGAGAGGGACAGGCAAGCTATGGCTACACCTTC.

The V gene is TRBV6-5, the J gene TRBJ1-1; D not certain. V dropped 5 bases and J dropped 0 bases, with 7 bases sitting between them. CDR3 length equals 13 residues. The germline gives CDR1 MNHEY, CDR2 SVGAGI. The CDR3 here is CASSRSLNTEAFF. In nucleotides, the CDR3 is TGTGCCAGCAGTCGCAGTCTGAACACTGAAGCTTTCTTT.

Here the CDR3 DNA reads TGTGCCAGCAGTTACTATGGTGAAGCTTTCTTT. This translates into CASSYYGEAFF. The chain combines TRBV6-5 with TRBJ1-1; D is unresolved. The CDR3 sequence is 11 residues long. Trimming removed 1 base from V and 7 bases from J, with 4 bases in between. Per the germline V gene, CDR1 is MNHEY and CDR2 is SVGAGI.

The V call is TRBV27, the J call TRBJ2-3; maybe TRBD1 (5 bases). CDR1 is MNHEY, CDR2 SMNVEV, per germline (reference sequence). This CDR3 region has 15 residues. V was cut by 4 bases and J by 2 bases, with 13 bases left in between. CDR3 sequence: CASSSGHVSTDTQYF. As DNA, the CDR3 is TGTGCCAGCAGTTCCGGACACGTCTCCACAGATACGCAGTATTTT.

This sequence joins TRBV9 and TRBJ1-1; D uncertain. The CDR3 runs 15 residues. V shed 2 bases and J shed 4 bases, with 15 bases lying between them. The germline V gene has CDR1 SGDLS and CDR2 YYNGEE. CDR3 amino acids: CASSVSSLLLTEAFF. CDR3 DNA: TGTGCCAGCAGCGTTTCCAGCCTCCTACTCACTGAAGCTTTCTTT.

This clone appeared once. V and J are TRBV19 and TRBJ2-2; D is unclear. V was cut by 4 bases and J by 5 bases, with 17 bases left in between. Germline values: CDR1 LNHDA, CDR2 SQIVND (reference sequence). This CDR3 spans 16 amino acids. CDR3 DNA sequence: TGTGCCAGTAGTAGTAGAAATACGTCCCGGACCGGGGAGCTGTTTTTT. The encoded protein is CASSSRNTSRTGELFF. The full variable domain, rest sourced from reference TRBV19 and TRBJ2-2, is DGGITQSPKYLFRKEGQNVTLSCEQNLNHDAMYWYRQDPGQGLRLIYYSQIVNDFQKGDIAEGYSVSREKKESFPLTVTSAQKNPTAFYLCASSSRNTSRTGELFFGEGSRLTVL.

V usage is TRBV6-1 and J usage is TRBJ1-1; D is possibly TRBD1 (6 bases). With 10 bases removed from V and 3 bases from J, the gap between germline ends came to 12 bases. The germline V gene has CDR1 MNHNS and CDR2 SASEGT. This CDR3 has 12 residues. This chain's CDR3 is CATRGVDTEAFF. The CDR3 nucleotides are TGTGCCACTAGGGGGGTAGACACTGAAGCTTTCTTT.

Notes on this clone: Other DNA sequences in the sample encode the same CDR3. The chain recombines TRBV7-9 with TRBJ2-5; D not certain. The CDR3 is made up of 13 amino acids. Trimming took 0 bases from V and 4 from J, leaving 6 bases between them. The germline CDR1 and CDR2 sequences are SEHNR and FQNEAQ (reference sequence). CDR3 in DNA: TGTGCCAGCAGCTTAGCGGGTGGAGAGACCCAGTACTTC. Translated: CASSLAGGETQYF.

The chain is built from TRBV2 and TRBJ2-1; 10 bases align to TRBD2. This CDR3 spans 17 amino acids. V shed 4 bases and J 0 bases; nucleotides not matched to a gene: 6. Germline V lookup: CDR1 SNHLY, CDR2 FYNNEI. As DNA, the CDR3 is TGTGCCAGCAGTGTACTAGCGGGACCCCTCTCCTACAATGAGCAGTTCTTC. Translation gives CASSVLAGPLSYNEQFF. Looking up the rest from reference TRBV2 and TRBJ2-1 gives the full variable domain: EPEVTQTPSHQVTQMGQEVILRCVPISNHLYFYWYRQILGQKVEFLVSFYNNEISEKSEIFDDQFSVERPDGSNFTLKIRSTKLEDSAMYFCASSVLAGPLSYNEQFFGPGTRLTVL.

This chain uses TRBV2 with TRBJ1-2; 7 bases line up with TRBD1. The V segment lost 10 bases and the J segment 6 bases; nucleotides outside the gene matches: 20. This CDR3 spans 16 amino acids. CDR1 is SNHLY and CDR2 is FYNNEI in the germline V gene. Here the CDR3 reads CATQMGTDYPINGYTF. DNA for the CDR3: TGTGCCACCCAGATGGGGACAGATTATCCTATCAATGGCTACACCTTC.

This clone was seen a handful of times. Other DNA sequences in this sample translate to the same CDR3. DNA of the CDR3: TGCGCCAGCAGCTTGGAACAGGGACCCTACGAGCAGTACTTC. This translates into CASSLEQGPYEQYF. The rearrangement joins TRBV5-1 to TRBJ2-7, with TRBD1 as a possible D gene (6 bases). This CDR3 region has 14 residues. V shed 0 bases and J shed 2 bases, with 9 bases lying between them. Germline V lookup: CDR1 SGHRS, CDR2 YFSETQ.

This clone was seen just once. The CDR3 is CASSPKLWYQETQYF. The CDR3 coding sequence is TGTGCCAGCAGCCCCAAACTATGGTACCAAGAGACCCAGTACTTC. V is TRBV14 and J is TRBJ2-5; D is unresolved. Trimming cost V 4 bases and J 0 bases, with 12 bases left between them. Per the germline V gene, CDR1 is SGHDN and CDR2 is FVKESK. The length of the CDR3 is 15 residues.

The chain uses TRBV19 and TRBJ2-7; D may be TRBD2 (6 bases). Germline V gives CDR1 LNHDA, CDR2 SQIVND (reference sequence). Trimming removed 9 bases at V and 0 bases at J, with 18 bases between. This CDR3 contains 15 residues. CDR3 amino acids: CASKNRGSASYEQYF. The CDR3 region has the DNA TGTGCCAGCAAAAACCGGGGGTCGGCCTCCTACGAGCAGTACTTC.

V is TRBV5-1 and J is TRBJ2-3, with 15 nucleotides matching TRBD2. The V segment lost 3 bases and the J segment 3 bases; nucleotides outside the gene matches: 5. This CDR3 contains 17 residues. From germline, CDR1 is SGHRS and CDR2 YFSETQ. Here the CDR3 reads CASSSGTSGGPTDTQYF. The CDR3 nucleotides are TGCGCCAGCAGCTCCGGGACTAGCGGGGGGCCTACAGATACGCAGTATTTT. Drawing the rest from reference TRBV5-1 and TRBJ2-3, the complete variable domain is KAGVTQTPRYLIKTRGQQVTLSCSPISGHRSVSWYQQTPGQGLQFLFEYFSETQRNKGNFPGRFSGRQFSNSRSEMNVSTLELGDSALYLCASSSGTSGGPTDTQYFGPGTRLTVL.

To note about this clone: Other DNA sequences in this sample translate to the same CDR3. The V and J genes are TRBV11-2 and TRBJ1-5; a possible D gene is TRBD1 (6 bases). Trimming took off 1 base at V and 1 base at J, with 8 bases between the two ends. This CDR3 is built from 15 residues. Germline V gene data show CDR1 as SGHAT and CDR2 as FQNNGV. The CDR3 here is CASSLGGASNQPQHF. As DNA, the CDR3 is TGTGCCAGCAGCTTAGGGGGGGCGAGCAATCAGCCCCAGCATTTT.

The chain joins TRBV28 to TRBJ1-4; 8 positions match TRBD1. Germline V CDR1 and CDR2: MDHEN, SYDVKM. The CDR3 consists of 15 residues. The V segment lost 6 bases and the J segment 5 bases; nucleotides outside the gene matches: 8. The CDR3 is CASRQDRGSNEKLFF. DNA of the CDR3: TGTGCCAGCAGGCAAGACAGGGGAAGCAATGAAAAACTGTTTTTT.

The chain uses TRBV5-5 and TRBJ1-1, with unresolved D. V lost 0 bases to trimming and J lost 0 bases, with 9 bases between them. Germline assignment: CDR1 SGHKS and CDR2 YYEKEE (reference sequence). This CDR3 spans 15 amino acids. CDR3 DNA: TGTGCCAGCAGCTTGGAGGCGAGAGTGAACACTGAAGCTTTCTTT. Translating it yields CASSLEARVNTEAFF. The variable domain in full, with the rest retrieved from reference TRBV5-5 and TRBJ1-1, is DAGVTQSPTHLIKTRGQQVTLRCSPISGHKSVSWYQQVLGQGPQFIFQYYEKEERGRGNFPDRFSARQFPNYSSELNVNALLLGDSALYLCASSLEARVNTEAFFGQGTRLTVV.

The J gene is TRBJ2-1, the V gene TRBV5-4; 9 bases line up with TRBD1. Germline V lookup: CDR1 SGHNT, CDR2 YYREEE (reference sequence). The V segment lost 6 bases and the J segment 3 bases; nucleotides outside the gene matches: 7. This CDR3 comprises 15 residues. CDR3 bases: TGTGCCAGCACCAGAGCGGGACAGGGCTACAATGAGCAGTTCTTC. Its translation is CASTRAGQGYNEQFF.

The V gene is TRBV6-6, the J gene TRBJ1-5, with 7 bases lining up with TRBD1. Germline values: CDR1 MNHNY, CDR2 SVGAGI (reference sequence). The V segment lost 4 bases and the J segment 2 bases; nucleotides outside the gene matches: 8. CDR3 size: 16 residues. CDR3 sequence: CASSLYGTEGNQPQHF. DNA of the CDR3: TGTGCCAGCAGTTTATACGGGACAGAGGGCAATCAGCCCCAGCATTTT.

This chain joins TRBV10-3 and TRBJ2-5, with D possibly being TRBD1 (7 bases). Germline lookup yields CDR1 ENHRY and CDR2 SYGVKD. With 0 bases removed from V and 1 base from J, the gap between germline ends came to 12 bases. This CDR3 has 16 amino acids. The CDR3 DNA reads TGTGCCATCAGTGAGTCTCGCGGGACAGTCCAAGAGACCCAGTACTTC. It encodes CAISESRGTVQETQYF.